This record covers a single TCR beta chain. The same CDR3 can be traced to other DNA sequences in this sample. V shed 0 bases, J shed 2 bases, and the junction held 0 bases outside the gene matches. This CDR3 region has 14 residues. Per the germline V gene, CDR1 is SGHRS and CDR2 is YFSETQ. These data belong to a study of blood T cell repertoires in COVID-19. Study-wide context: The analysed material was cDNA or gDNA that came from T cells, B-cell-depleted T cells, or PBMCs.

Individuals aged about 18 to 89 years were recruited from approximately 22 US areas. Categorization into cohorts depended on clinical history that participants reported. Two consecutive negative NP/OP PCR tests, clearance, or resolved symptoms defined Cohort 3 recovery. Using immunoSEQ multiplex PCR, the repertoire was profiled, and TCRdb retains in-frame clones only, with some absent. Among 110,000 to 150,000 clones listed, 70% to 90% were seen once. This rearrangement joins TRBV5-1 to TRBJ2-5; TRBD1 aligns across 8 bases. The sequence was obtained from a man aged 50-60 years who had recovered from COVID-19. Sequenced input: PBMCs or T cells enriched from blood (not recorded which). The CDR3 nucleotides are TGCGCCAGCAGCTTGGGGACAGGGCAAGAGACCCAGTACTTC. Protein: CASSLGTGQETQYF.